The clone carrying this T cell receptor (beta chain) was counted a single time. These data are taken from a study of cytomegalovirus exposure and HLA in healthy donors. PCR amplification relied on 60 Vbeta primers (plus 13 Jbeta primers). Using immunoSEQ multiplex PCR, the repertoire was profiled, and TCRdb retains in-frame clones only, with some absent. The top ten hold around 7.2% of the sample, which has some 98,000 clones, 70% to 80% seen once. The sequence was obtained from a female donor in good health and CMV-seronegative. Sequenced: PBMCs.

CDR3 nucleotide sequence: TGTGCCAGTAGTATAAGGCTAGGGGGACGGTCCTCTGGGGCCAACGTCCTGACTTTC. As protein: CASSIRLGGRSSGANVLTF. The chain employs TRBV19 and TRBJ2-6; D might be TRBD1 (6 bases). Deletions cut 2 bases from V and 0 bases from J, with 17 bases between. CDR1 and CDR2 (germline): LNHDA, SQIVND (reference sequence). The CDR3 is 19 amino acids.